This T cell receptor beta chain was observed in a study of T cell responses to AZD1222 COVID-19 vaccine. Study summary: Pooling was applied to second doses at about 4 or about 12 weeks. Overall study results and limits: As reported, nearly half of all spike-specific TCRs target variant regions that are unmutated. Most donors were white British, females outnumbered males, and clonal diversity was possibly underestimated.

Germline V gene sequence: CDR1 LNHDA, CDR2 SQIVND (reference sequence). This CDR3 has 19 residues. V was clipped by 4 bases and J by 2 bases; unmatched bases: 14. The repertoire was sequenced with immunoSEQ multiplex PCR; TCRdb's copy has only in-frame clones and lacks some. The table includes roughly 150,000 clones, around nine tenths detected once. Concerning this clone itself: Antigen specificity is unknown.

The V and J genes are TRBV19 and TRBJ2-1; 10 bases line up with TRBD1. The sequence came from an adult in good health. The sequencing here drew on peripheral blood, taken on day 0 of AZD1222 vaccination. The CDR3, as DNA: TGTGCCAGTAGTAGTAATTCGCGATCCGGGACAGGGGCCTACAATGAGCAGTTCTTC. It codes for CASSSNSRSGTGAYNEQFF.